This passage covers 7 T cell receptor beta chains from one sample sequenced in a study of identical twins. TCRdb re-analysed the 5' RACE reads in MiXCR, keeping a single row per CDR3 protein. Of about 520,000 distinct CDR3 sequences in the sample, approximately 22% are singletons; the top ten hold about 0.93%. In addition, the sample was reused for a study of T cells expressing NK-cell markers.

The sample was CD4+ T cells sorted from blood. All receptors derive from a woman younger than 35 in good health.

The chain employs TRBV28 and TRBJ2-1; D is unresolved. Trimming left V 5 bases short and J 1 base short, with 15 bases between. The CDR3 contains 16 residues. Germline assignment: CDR1 MDHEN and CDR2 SYDVKM. The CDR3 region has the DNA TGTGCCAGCAGTACTCGTGGGCTACCTTCCTACAATGAGCAGTTCTTC. Translating it yields CASSTRGLPSYNEQFF.

J is TRBJ2-5 and V is TRBV10-3; no clear D. CDR1 and CDR2 from the germline V gene are ENHRY and SYGVKD. The germline V and J ends were trimmed by 3 bases and 3 bases, with 8 bases remaining between them. CDR3 length: 13 amino acids. The CDR3 reads CAISDRAEETQYF. CDR3 nucleotide sequence: TGTGCCATCAGTGATCGTGCTGAAGAGACCCAGTACTTC.

This clonotype was found a few times. This chain uses TRBV10-3 with TRBJ2-1; 9 bases match TRBD2. V shed 4 bases, J shed 7 bases, and the junction held 5 bases outside the gene matches. Germline assignment: CDR1 ENHRY and CDR2 SYGVKD. This CDR3 has 14 residues. The CDR3 protein is CAISGAGGSNEQFF. The CDR3 nucleotides read TGTGCCATCAGTGGAGCGGGGGGCTCAAATGAGCAGTTCTTC.

This clonotype appeared many times. The chain couples TRBV15 to TRBJ2-7; the match to TRBD2 covers 10 bases. Trimming took 6 bases from V and 5 from J; bases not matched to a gene: 10. Germline V gives CDR1 LNHNV, CDR2 YYDKDF (reference sequence). The CDR3 spans 15 residues. The CDR3 DNA is TGTGCCACCAGGCGAGCTAGCGGGAGTCTGAACGAGCAGTACTTC. Its translation: CATRRASGSLNEQYF. Together with reference TRBV15 and TRBJ2-7, the CDR3 gives the full variable domain: DAMVIQNPRYQVTQFGKPVTLSCSQTLNHNVMYWYQQKSSQAPKLLFHYYDKDFNNEADTPDNFQSRRPNTSFCFLDIRSPGLGDTAMYLCATRRASGSLNEQYFGPGTRLTVT.

This clonotype turned up a few times. The CDR3 nucleotides read TGCAGTGCGCGGACGGGCGAAAAACTGTTTTTT. Translated, it gives CSARTGEKLFF. The rearrangement links TRBV20-1 to TRBJ1-4; D unresolved. V was pared by 6 bases and J by 8 bases, with 10 bases between. In germline, CDR1 is DFQATT, CDR2 SNEGSKA (reference sequence). The CDR3 length is 11 residues.

The rearrangement links TRBV10-3 to TRBJ2-5, with 9 bases aligning to TRBD2. This CDR3 has 15 residues. Trimming at V came to 4 bases and at J to 0 bases, leaving 3 bases not matched to a gene. Germline loops: CDR1 ENHRY, CDR2 SYGVKD. CDR3 nucleotide sequence: TGTGCCATCAGTGGGGTAGCGGGGGACCAAGAGACCCAGTACTTC. This sequence encodes CAISGVAGDQETQYF.

In its sample, this clonotype was seen once. The rearrangement joins TRBV6-1 to TRBJ1-3; 8 nucleotides align to TRBD1. J was trimmed by 3 bases and V by 10 bases; bases with no gene match: 5. Germline assignment: CDR1 MNHNS and CDR2 SASEGT. This CDR3 is built from 13 residues. The CDR3 DNA is TGTGCCACCCAGGGGGCTGGTGGAAACACCATATATTTT. It translates to CATQGAGGNTIYF.